This T cell receptor (beta chain) was captured by sequencing in a study of T cell responses to AZD1222 COVID-19 vaccine. Study background: Second-dose groups at about 4 or about 12 weeks were pooled.

Generated by immunoSEQ multiplex PCR, the TCRdb table keeps only in-frame clones and is missing some. This table has 150,000 to 200,000 clones, around 92% appearing once. Germline V gives CDR1 MRHNA, CDR2 SNTAGT. This CDR3 region has 13 residues. V lost 8 bases and J lost 3, with 8 bases in between. V usage is TRBV6-4 and J usage is TRBJ1-6; D gene uncertain. Material: peripheral blood, obtained on day 0 of AZD1222 vaccination. This TCR derives from an adult in good health. In DNA, the CDR3 is TGTGCCAGCCGGCTCAACTATAATTCACCCCTCCACTTT. Its translation is CASRLNYNSPLHF.